Sequencing of this TCR beta chain was carried out in a study of long-term antiretroviral therapy in people with HIV. Study results and caveats: Information on adherence, resistance and therapy changes was unavailable.

They ran version v3.0 of the immunoSEQ assay at survey level. TCRdb's table, derived via immunoSEQ multiplex PCR, lists solely in-frame clones and lacks some. The top ten hold around 5.8% of the sample, which has 30,000 to 45,000 clones, 75% to 90% seen once. This clone appeared a single time. Antigen specificity is unknown. Cryopreserved PBMC numbered roughly 0.85-10 million per sample before DNA extraction. Trimming left V 1 base short and J 7 bases short, with 8 bases between. The CDR3 totals 13 residues. The germline CDR1 and CDR2 sequences are MNHNS and SASEGT. The receptor's source is a man aged 25 to 40 with HIV. Sample: unsorted PBMCs, taken 3.4 years after starting antiretroviral therapy. This chain connects TRBV6-1 to TRBJ1-5; tentative D call: TRBD1 (5 bases). The CDR3 sequence is CASSEGGWQPQHF. Here the CDR3 DNA reads TGTGCCAGCAGTGAAGGGGGCTGGCAGCCCCAGCATTTT.